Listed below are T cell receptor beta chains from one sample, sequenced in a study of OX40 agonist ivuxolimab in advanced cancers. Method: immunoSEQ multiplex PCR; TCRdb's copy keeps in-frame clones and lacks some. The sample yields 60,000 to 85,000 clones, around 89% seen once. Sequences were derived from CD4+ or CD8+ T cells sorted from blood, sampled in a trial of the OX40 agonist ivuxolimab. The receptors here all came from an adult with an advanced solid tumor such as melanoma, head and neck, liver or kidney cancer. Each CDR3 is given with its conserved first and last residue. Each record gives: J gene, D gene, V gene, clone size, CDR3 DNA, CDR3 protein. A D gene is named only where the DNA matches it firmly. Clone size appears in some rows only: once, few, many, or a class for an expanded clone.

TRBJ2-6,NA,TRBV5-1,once,TGCGCCAGCAACAAGGACGTCTCTGGGGCCAACGTCCTGACTTTC,CASNKDVSGANVLTF
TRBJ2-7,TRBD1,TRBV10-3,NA,TGTGCCATCAGCAACAGGGGGATAGAGGACGAGCAGTACTTC,CAISNRGIEDEQYF
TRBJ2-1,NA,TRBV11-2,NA,TGTGCCAGCAGTCTCAGGGACCGAGTCCTCTACAATGAGCAGTTCTTC,CASSLRDRVLYNEQFF
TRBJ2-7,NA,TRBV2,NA,TGTGCCAGCAGTGGGGGTTGGGGGCAGGTTAGTTACGAGCAGTACTTC,CASSGGWGQVSYEQYF
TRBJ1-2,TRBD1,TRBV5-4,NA,TGTGCCAGCAGCTTGGGTGTGGGGGCAGGGGGCTATGGCTACACCTTC,CASSLGVGAGGYGYTF
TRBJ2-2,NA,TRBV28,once,TGTGCCAGCAGTTTGGCTCAGACGAACACCGGGGAGCTGTTTTTT,CASSLAQTNTGELFF
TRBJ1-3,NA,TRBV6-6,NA,TGTGCCAGCAGTTACTCGGGGGCTCTGGGAAACACCATATATTTT,CASSYSGALGNTIYF
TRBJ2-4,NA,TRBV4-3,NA,TGCGCCAGCAGCCAAGAAGGGCGGACAGCAACGTACTTC,CASSQEGRTATYF
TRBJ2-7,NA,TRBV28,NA,TGTGCCAGCAGTTTTTACTACGAGCAGTACTTC,CASSFYYEQYF
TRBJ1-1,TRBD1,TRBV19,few,TGTGCCAGTAAGGGACAGGCGATGAACACTGAAGCTTTCTTT,CASKGQAMNTEAFF
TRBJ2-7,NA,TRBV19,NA,TGTGCCAGTAGCGCCTCCATTGCGGTGTCCTACGAGCAGTACTTC,CASSASIAVSYEQYF
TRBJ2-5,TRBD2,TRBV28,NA,TGTGCCAGCAGTTTTTCCGGGGGAGGGGTTCTGGCCCAGTACTTC,CASSFSGGGVLAQYF
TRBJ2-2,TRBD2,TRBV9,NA,TGTGCCAGCAGCGTAGGGGAGGGGTTGGACACCGGGGAGCTGTTTTTT,CASSVGEGLDTGELFF
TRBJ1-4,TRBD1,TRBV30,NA,TGTGCCACGTCGACAGGGCCTGAAAAACTGTTTTTT,CATSTGPEKLFF
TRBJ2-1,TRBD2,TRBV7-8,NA,TGTGCCAGCAGCTCGGCTAGCGGGAGTTACAATGAGCAGTTCTTC,CASSSASGSYNEQFF
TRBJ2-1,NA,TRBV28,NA,TGTGCCAGCAGTTCACAGCGATGGGAGTTCTTC,CASSSQRWEFF
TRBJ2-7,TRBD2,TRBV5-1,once,TGCGCCAGCAGCTGGCAGACTAGCGGGAGCTACGAGCAGTACTTC,CASSWQTSGSYEQYF
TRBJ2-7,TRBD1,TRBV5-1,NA,TGCGCCAGCAGCTTGGGGCCGCGGGACAGGGACTACGAGCAGTACTTC,CASSLGPRDRDYEQYF
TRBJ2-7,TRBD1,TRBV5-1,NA,TGCGCCAGCAAAGCCCAGGGACAGGGGTACGAGCAGTACTTC,CASKAQGQGYEQYF
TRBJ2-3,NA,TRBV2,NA,TGTGCCAGATCCCTAACAGATACGCAGTATTTT,CARSLTDTQYF
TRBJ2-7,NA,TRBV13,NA,TGTGCCAGCAGCATAGCGGCCTACGAGCAGTACTTC,CASSIAAYEQYF
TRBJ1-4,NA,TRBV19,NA,TGTGCCAGTAAGATTGGGGGGACCGGTGAAAAACTGTTTTTT,CASKIGGTGEKLFF
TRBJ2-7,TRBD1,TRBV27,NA,TGTGCCAGCAGTTTAGGACAGGGTGGTTTCGAGCAGTACTTC,CASSLGQGGFEQYF
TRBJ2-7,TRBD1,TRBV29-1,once,TGCAGCGTCCTAGGACAGGTAGGCGAGCAGTACTTC,CSVLGQVGEQYF